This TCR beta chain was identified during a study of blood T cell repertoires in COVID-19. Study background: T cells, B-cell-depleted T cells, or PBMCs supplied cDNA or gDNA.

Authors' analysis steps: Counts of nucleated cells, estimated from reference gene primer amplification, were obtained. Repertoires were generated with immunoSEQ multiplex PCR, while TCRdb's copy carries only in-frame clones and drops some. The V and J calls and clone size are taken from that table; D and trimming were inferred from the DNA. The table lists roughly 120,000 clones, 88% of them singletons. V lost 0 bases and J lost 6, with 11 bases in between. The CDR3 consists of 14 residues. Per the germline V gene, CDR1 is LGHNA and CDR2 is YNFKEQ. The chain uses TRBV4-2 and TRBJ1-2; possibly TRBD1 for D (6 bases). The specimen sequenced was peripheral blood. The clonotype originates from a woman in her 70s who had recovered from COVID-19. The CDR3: CASSQENRAHGYTF. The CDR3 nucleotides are TGTGCCAGCAGCCAAGAGAACAGGGCCCATGGCTACACCTTC.